This T cell receptor beta chain is from a study of cytomegalovirus exposure and HLA in healthy donors. On the study more broadly: Genetic ancestry analysis placed 81% of the 398 donors that were genotyped in the Caucasian-associated cluster. General study points: A missense DCLRE1C variant was associated with V- and J-gene trimming of TCR beta chains in a later analysis, and an independent cohort replicated the association. Accurate prediction of most subjects' HLA-A and HLA-B alleles from TCR beta sequences was reported.

Amplification used 60 Vbeta primers and 13 Jbeta primers. Some clones are missing from TCRdb's copy, which holds only in-frame ones; the method was immunoSEQ multiplex PCR. The sample carries 110,000 to 150,000 clones, 73% recorded once. Donors likely had unrecorded immune exposures despite being nominally healthy when sampled. About this clone itself: What it binds is unknown.

The germline CDR1 and CDR2 sequences are SGHRS and YFSETQ. The CDR3 consists of 17 residues. Losses at the gene ends were 0 bases for V and 3 bases for J; bases not matched to a gene: 4. The chain employs TRBV5-1 and TRBJ2-4, with TRBD2 identical over 12 bases. The origin of this receptor is a human donor in good health. The sample comprised PBMCs. The CDR3 DNA follows: TGCGCCAGCAGCTTGGAGACTAGCGGGAGCCTCAAAAACATTCAGTACTTC. Translated: CASSLETSGSLKNIQYF.